This T cell receptor (beta chain) derives from a study of TET2 disruption in CD19-targeted CAR T cells. Trimming at V came to 6 bases and at J to 7 bases, leaving 3 bases not matched to a gene. The CDR3 has 12 residues. Germline CDR1 SGHTA, CDR2 FQGNSA. Here immunoSEQ multiplex PCR was the method, and the copy in TCRdb shows in-frame clones only, minus some. The repertoire table contains 20,000 to 30,000 clones. Remarks on this clone: What it binds is not known. Read coverage stops 3 residues before the CDR3 terminus; the germline J gene supplies the remainder.

The treatment: autologous CTL019 cells: CD19 CAR with 4-1BB and CD3 zeta domains. TCR zeta and 4-1BB domains were built into the CD19 CAR. T cells for CTL019 manufacturing were collected from peripheral blood by leukapheresis. This sequence was found in a man aged 65 to 79 with chronic lymphocytic leukemia. The chain recombines TRBV7-2 with TRBJ2-1; 7 nucleotides agree with TRBD1. The input for sequencing was CD8- CAR+ T cells sorted from cultured blood T cells, taken for CD19 CAR T cell therapy. Subset here: CD8-negative CAR-positive T cells from the infusion product. CDR3 loop: CASSATGNEQFF. The CDR3 DNA, read in part, is TGTGCCAGCAGTGCGACAGGGAATGAG.